The present TCR beta chain was sequenced within a study of radiotherapy plus CTLA-4 blockade in lung cancer. The protocol was immunoSEQ multiplex PCR, while the TCRdb copy is restricted to in-frame clones and leaves out a portion. Of approximately 50,000 clones listed, 55% to 80% were seen once; the top ten hold roughly 3.5%. Germline values: CDR1 SGHTA, CDR2 FQGNSA. This CDR3 is built from 13 residues. V was shortened by 5 bases and J by 0 bases, with 7 bases between the two germline ends. Enrolled patients, whose metastatic non-small-cell lung cancer was chemo-refractory, received focal radiation plus CTLA-4 blockade with ipilimumab.

This TCR derives from a human donor with non-small cell lung cancer who had a complete response to radiotherapy plus ipilimumab. V usage is TRBV7-2 and J usage is TRBJ1-1, with D unclear. This sample comprised peripheral blood, obtained from a patient treated with radiotherapy plus ipilimumab. CDR3 protein: CASSPGLNTEAFF. The CDR3 DNA sequence: TGTGCCAGCAGCCCGGGGTTGAACACTGAAGCTTTCTTT.